This T cell receptor beta chain was recorded in a study of blood T cell repertoires in COVID-19. The overall study: In each case, the material was cDNA or gDNA derived from T cells, B-cell-depleted T cells, or PBMCs.

Trimming left V 4 bases short and J 2 bases short, with 17 bases between. The CDR3 is 16 amino acids. Germline CDR1 reads MGHRA; CDR2 reads YSYEKL. The table came from immunoSEQ multiplex PCR; TCRdb's copy has only in-frame clones and leaves some out. This sample has 55,000 to 90,000 clones, with more than 85% found just once. Sequencing was done on a sample of peripheral blood. The chain joins TRBV4-1 to TRBJ2-5; D is possibly TRBD1 (6 bases). This clonotype was obtained from a human donor with active COVID-19. The donor label of this sample is uncertain. CDR3 sequence reads: CASSRPQGGGQETQYF. The CDR3 nucleotides are TGCGCCAGCAGCCGACCACAGGGTGGGGGACAAGAGACCCAGTACTTC.